The rows below give T cell receptor beta chains drawn from one sample of a study of T cells in Graves' hyperthyroidism and ophthalmopathy. In TCRdb, the multiplex PCR reads were re-called with MiXCR into one record per CDR3 protein. The sample holds about 160,000 distinct CDR3 sequences, around 8.9% seen once. Sequencing was performed on blood. Receptor source: a woman between 18 and 29 years old with Graves' hyperthyroidism that later progressed to Graves' ophthalmopathy. Both conserved end residues are part of each CDR3. The D gene is left open where the match is weak. Where a row states a size, it is once, few, many or the class of an expanded clone; other rows omit it.

>TRBJ2-4|16|TRBV12-3/TRBV12-4|.|many
TGTGCCAGCAGTATTACAGGGTTCTTAGCCAAAAACATTCAGTACTTC
CASSITGFLAKNIQYF
>TRBJ1-3|16|TRBV6-1|TRBD1|many
TGTGCCAGCAGTGAAGCGGGACAGGCAAATGGAAACACCATATATTTT
CASSEAGQANGNTIYF
>TRBJ1-6|13|TRBV25-1|.|.
TGTGCCAGCAGTGTGGCAGGCACCTCACCCCTCCACTTT
CASSVAGTSPLHF
>TRBJ2-3|14|TRBV5-1|.|many
TGCGCCAGCAGCCTAGGACAGTTCACAGATACGCAGTATTTT
CASSLGQFTDTQYF
>TRBJ2-2|15|TRBV3-1|.|many
TGTGCCAGCAGCCCCCGACTAGGAAACACCGGGGAGCTGTTTTTT
CASSPRLGNTGELFF
>TRBJ1-2|13|TRBV10-3|.|many
TGTGCCACCCGACGGGTCTCTCGATATGGCTACACCTTC
CATRRVSRYGYTF
>TRBJ2-5|14|TRBV30|TRBD1|many
TGTGCCTGGAGCAGGACAGGGCCCCAAGAGACCCAGTACTTC
CAWSRTGPQETQYF
>TRBJ1-2|14|TRBV6-5|.|many
TGTGCCATCAGTTACTCGACCCGGGCCTATGGCTACACCTTC
CAISYSTRAYGYTF
>TRBJ1-2|15|TRBV24-1|.|many
TGTGCCACCAGTGAATCCGGGGAACCCAACTATGGCTACACCTTC
CATSESGEPNYGYTF
>TRBJ2-5|16|TRBV3-1|.|.
TGTGCCAGCAGCAGCCTCATAGGGTCCCTAGGAGAGACCCAGTACTTC
CASSSLIGSLGETQYF
>TRBJ2-7|12|TRBV3-1|.|many
TGTGCCAGCAGCCAAGTAAAACGCGAGCAGTACTTC
CASSQVKREQYF
>TRBJ2-7|16|TRBV20-1|.|many
TGCAGTGCTAGTCCCCGCTCCAGACAGGTGACCTACGAGCAGTACTTC
CSASPRSRQVTYEQYF
>TRBJ1-4|14|TRBV6-6|.|many
TGTGCCAGCAGTTACGGGAGGCGAAGGGAAAAACTGTTTTTT
CASSYGRRREKLFF
>TRBJ2-2|20|TRBV6-8|TRBD2|.
TGTGCCAGCAGTTACTCGATATTAGGGGGACTAGCGGAAAACACCGGGGAGCTGTTTTTT
CASSYSILGGLAENTGELFF
>TRBJ1-5|16|TRBV3-1|.|many
TGTGCCAGCAGCCAAGGAGCCCCGGAGCTCAATCAGCCCCAGCATTTT
CASSQGAPELNQPQHF
>TRBJ2-1|14|TRBV11-2|TRBD2|many
TGTGCCAGCAGCTTAGACCCTGGGACTAGCGGGGCGTTCTTC
CASSLDPGTSGAFF
>TRBJ1-5|15|TRBV4-2|TRBD1|.
TGTGCCAGCAGCCATAACACAGGGGTTAGACAGCCCCAGCATTTT
CASSHNTGVRQPQHF
>TRBJ2-1|15|TRBV30|TRBD2|few
TGTGCCTGGAGCCCGTTGAGCGGGAGTTTGAATGAGCAGTTCTTC
CAWSPLSGSLNEQFF
>TRBJ1-1|14|TRBV9|.|many
TGTGCCAGCAGCACGCCGGACAGTTGGTCTGAAGCTTTCTTT
CASSTPDSWSEAFF
>TRBJ2-2|15|TRBV28|.|few
TGTGCCAGCAGGAAACCGGGACAGAACACCGGGGAGCTGTTTTTT
CASRKPGQNTGELFF
>TRBJ2-7|14|TRBV4-1|TRBD1|few
TGCGCCAGCAGCATGGAGGACAGGGGCTACGAGCAGTACTTC
CASSMEDRGYEQYF
>TRBJ1-3|19|TRBV4-1|TRBD1|.
TGCGCCAGCAGCCAGAAGCTACCGGGACAGGGGGCACTCGGAAACACCATATATTTT
CASSQKLPGQGALGNTIYF
>TRBJ2-3|15|TRBV4-2|.|.
TGTGCCAGCAGCCAAGTATCCCTCAGCACAGATACGCAGTATTTT
CASSQVSLSTDTQYF
>TRBJ1-2|14|TRBV2|TRBD1|many
TGTGCCAGCAGGATCGACAGGGGAGGGTATGGCTACACCTTC
CASRIDRGGYGYTF
>TRBJ2-4|15|TRBV20-1|.|many
TGCAGTGCTAGGATCCTAGCGTTAGCCAAAAACATTCAGTACTTC
CSARILALAKNIQYF
>TRBJ2-7|14|TRBV30|.|.
TGTGCCTGGAGTAGCCTAGCCATATCCTACGAGCAGTACTTC
CAWSSLAISYEQYF
>TRBJ1-1|15|TRBV2|.|many
TGTGCCAGCAGTCCAGGGTTTTCCAAACACACTGAAGCTTTCTTT
CASSPGFSKHTEAFF
>TRBJ2-1|14|TRBV30|TRBD2|many
TGTGCCTCTGGGGCTAGCGGGAGCTACAATGAGCAGTTCTTC
CASGASGSYNEQFF
>TRBJ2-1|14|TRBV12-3/TRBV12-4|TRBD1|.
TGTGCCAGCAACCTCAGGGGGCCAGTTGGTGAGCAGTTCTTC
CASNLRGPVGEQFF
>TRBJ1-1|13|TRBV29-1|TRBD1|many
TGCAGCGTTGGGGGACAGGAGAACACTGAAGCTTTCTTT
CSVGGQENTEAFF
>TRBJ1-1|15|TRBV28|.|many
TGTGCCAGCAGTTTCATACGGCAAATGAACACTGAAGCTTTCTTT
CASSFIRQMNTEAFF
>TRBJ1-5|16|TRBV6-1|.|many
TGTGCCAGCTCACTACTTAGACTGAATAGCAATCAGCCCCAGCATTTT
CASSLLRLNSNQPQHF
>TRBJ1-4|14|TRBV3-1|.|many
TGTGCCAGCAGCCAAGTAGGGAAAGGCGAAAAACTGTTTTTT
CASSQVGKGEKLFF
>TRBJ2-7|15|TRBV19|.|many
TGTGCCAGTAGTATTGTCGCAGGGACAACCTACGAGCAGTACTTC
CASSIVAGTTYEQYF
>TRBJ2-1|13|TRBV15|.|few
TGTGCCACCAGTTATGGCTCCTACAATGAGCAGTTCTTC
CATSYGSYNEQFF
>TRBJ2-1|17|TRBV29-1|.|medium-sized
TGCAGCGTTGAAGATGTGGGGGGACAGAGCTCCTACAATGAGCAGTTCTTC
CSVEDVGGQSSYNEQFF
>TRBJ2-1|14|TRBV12-3/TRBV12-4|.|many
TGTGCCAGCAGTTATGGACAGCTATACAATGAGCAGTTCTTC
CASSYGQLYNEQFF
>TRBJ2-3|20|TRBV20-1|TRBD2|many
TGCAGTGCTCCAGCCCCCCGGACTAGCGGGAACAACCCTAGCACAGATACGCAGTATTTT
CSAPAPRTSGNNPSTDTQYF
>TRBJ2-2|16|TRBV7-3|TRBD2|many
TGTGCCAGCAGCTTAGGGCTAGCGGGAGCGGCCGGGGAGCTGTTTTTT
CASSLGLAGAAGELFF
>TRBJ1-1|15|TRBV25-1|.|many
TGTGCCAGCGGGGTTCCGGGGGACGGGAACACTGAAGCTTTCTTT
CASGVPGDGNTEAFF
>TRBJ1-1|15|TRBV7-9|.|many
TGTGCCAGCAGCTTAGCTGGAACCAGGGCCACTGAAGCTTTCTTT
CASSLAGTRATEAFF
>TRBJ1-5|14|TRBV24-1|.|many
TGTGCCACCAGTGACTACAGGGAGAGTCAGCCCCAGCATTTT
CATSDYRESQPQHF
>TRBJ2-1|18|TRBV7-9|.|many
TGTGCCAGCAGCTTAGCCCAGTTATGGGGGAAGAATGACAATGAGCAGTTCTTC
CASSLAQLWGKNDNEQFF
>TRBJ1-5|11|TRBV30|.|.
TGTGCCTGGAGTGTGGGTCAGCCCCAGCATTTT
CAWSVGQPQHF
>TRBJ1-5|14|TRBV12-3/TRBV12-4|.|many
TGTGCCAGCAGTTTATTTGATAGCAATCAGCCCCAGCATTTT
CASSLFDSNQPQHF
>TRBJ2-7|14|TRBV19|.|few
TGTGCCAGTAGTAACGAGGGGCATCGGTACGAGCAGTACTTC
CASSNEGHRYEQYF
>TRBJ1-1|18|TRBV20-1|TRBD1|many
TGCAGTGCTAGAGACTTCGACAGGGGGTATGGGGGTGACACTGAAGCTTTCTTT
CSARDFDRGYGGDTEAFF
>TRBJ2-3|11|TRBV15|.|many
TGTGCCACCTGGGGGGCTGGTACGCAGTATTTT
CATWGAGTQYF
>TRBJ1-1|15|TRBV12-3/TRBV12-4|.|many
TGTGCCAGCAGTTTATCGCAGGGGCCAGGGACTGAAGCTTTCTTT
CASSLSQGPGTEAFF
>TRBJ2-1|14|TRBV9|TRBD2|.
TGTGCCAGCAGCGAGGACGGGGGGGCCGATGAGCAGTTCTTC
CASSEDGGADEQFF
>TRBJ2-4|17|TRBV19|.|many
TGTGCCAGTAGTATAGGAGGGGCAGGACTAGCCAAAAACATTCAGTACTTC
CASSIGGAGLAKNIQYF
>TRBJ2-4|15|TRBV20-1|.|many
TGCAGTGCCCCAGGAGGCGGCCAGGTCAAAAACATTCAGTACTTC
CSAPGGGQVKNIQYF
>TRBJ2-7|15|TRBV27|TRBD1|many
TGTGCCAGCAGTTCCTACCCACGCGGACAGGACGAGCAGTACTTC
CASSSYPRGQDEQYF
>TRBJ1-3|14|TRBV9|TRBD1|few
TGTGCCAGCAGCCTCAGGGGGTCCGGAAACACCATATATTTT
CASSLRGSGNTIYF
>TRBJ2-6|20|TRBV11-3|TRBD1|few
TGTGCCAGCAGCTTGGATGTTCCGGGACAGGGCAAATCTGGGGCCAACGTCCTGACTTTC
CASSLDVPGQGKSGANVLTF
>TRBJ1-1|15|TRBV5-1|TRBD1|many
TGCGCCAGCAGCGAAAAGACAGGGGCGAACACTGAAGCTTTCTTT
CASSEKTGANTEAFF